These 29 T cell receptor beta chains originate from one sample sequenced in a study of blood T cell repertoires in COVID-19. Sequenced by immunoSEQ multiplex PCR; TCRdb stores in-frame clones only, minus some. The sample includes a few hundred thousand clones, roughly 87% of them seen just once. Sequencing used peripheral blood. The receptor set was obtained from a human donor in a cohort sampled during active COVID-19.

The chain links TRBV15 to TRBJ1-2; 7 bases fit TRBD1. From germline, CDR1 is LNHNV and CDR2 YYDKDF (reference sequence). CDR3 size: 12 residues. The junction had 6 bases not matched to a gene; V was cut back by 6 bases and J by 8 bases. Here the CDR3 reads CATSTGERGYTF. For the CDR3, the DNA is TGTGCCACCAGTACAGGGGAAAGAGGCTACACCTTC.

V gene TRBV28 combines with J gene TRBJ2-7; TRBD1 matches at 9 bases. This CDR3 is built from 15 residues. With V trimmed by 6 bases and J by 5 bases, 11 bases remained unmatched. The germline V gene encodes CDR1 MDHEN and CDR2 SYDVKM. This CDR3 is CASSLGGQGSDEQYF. The DNA of the CDR3 is TGTGCCAGCAGCCTTGGAGGACAGGGGTCCGACGAGCAGTACTTC.

This clone was seen more than once but under ten times. J is TRBJ2-7 and V is TRBV5-6; TRBD2 might be the D (5 bases). The V gene lost 1 base and the J gene lost 3 bases, with 14 bases spanning the gap. Germline V gives CDR1 SGHDT, CDR2 YYEEEE. This CDR3 region has 15 residues. The CDR3 region has the DNA TGTGCCAGCAGCTTGCGGTTAACCGGGAACTACGAGCAGTACTTC. Amino acids: CASSLRLTGNYEQYF.

This sequence joins TRBV7-8 and TRBJ1-2, with 7 bases lining up with TRBD1. Germline loops: CDR1 SGHVS, CDR2 FQNEAQ. The CDR3 totals 15 residues. Losses at the gene ends were 3 bases for V and 3 bases for J; bases not matched to a gene: 7. CDR3 nucleotide sequence: TGTGCCAGCAGCTTGGCGTATCAGGGGGACTATGGCTACACCTTC. Translated, it gives CASSLAYQGDYGYTF.

This clone has just a few counts. The chain is built from TRBV9 and TRBJ2-7; 9 bases align to TRBD1. Germline trimming cut 4 bases from V and 3 bases from J; bases unmatched to any gene: 5. The germline V gene encodes CDR1 SGDLS and CDR2 YYNGEE. The CDR3 is made up of 14 amino acids. The CDR3 DNA sequence: TGTGCCAGCAGCCGAAGGGACAGGGTCTACGAGCAGTACTTC. It translates to CASSRRDRVYEQYF.

The V call is TRBV7-2, the J call TRBJ2-1; possible D gene TRBD2, 6 bases. The CDR3 extends over 14 amino acids. With 5 bases removed from V and 6 bases from J, the gap between germline ends came to 14 bases. Per germline, CDR1 SGHTA and CDR2 FQGNSA. In DNA form, the CDR3 reads TGTGCCAGCAGCCCCCACGGGACTCCCAATGAGCAGTTCTTC. Its protein is CASSPHGTPNEQFF. Using reference TRBV7-2 and TRBJ2-1 for the parts outside the CDR3, the full variable domain is GAGVSQSPSNKVTEKGKDVELRCDPISGHTALYWYRQSLGQGLEFLIYFQGNSAPDKSGLPSDRFSAERTGGSVSTLTIQRTQQEDSAVYLCASSPHGTPNEQFFGPGTRLTVL.

The chain joins TRBV4-2 to TRBJ2-1; D perhaps matches TRBD2 (5 bases). Trimming removed 3 bases at V and 4 bases at J, with 13 bases between. Germline V lookup: CDR1 LGHNA, CDR2 YNFKEQ. This CDR3 comprises 15 residues. CDR3 sequence: CASSQDSHPYNEQFF. The CDR3 nucleotides read TGTGCCAGCAGCCAGGACTCCCATCCTTACAATGAGCAGTTCTTC.

The chain recombines TRBV5-6 with TRBJ1-1; possible D gene TRBD1, 5 bases. Looked up from germline, CDR1 is SGHDT and CDR2 is YYEEEE. With 0 bases removed from V and 10 bases from J, the gap between germline ends came to 13 bases. This CDR3 is built from 13 residues. CDR3 sequence reads: CASSLGGGGRAFF. The CDR3 DNA reads TGTGCCAGCAGCTTGGGGGGCGGAGGGAGAGCTTTCTTT.

The V gene is TRBV11-1, the J gene TRBJ2-1, with 8 bases fitting TRBD2. This CDR3 spans 14 amino acids. The ends lost 5 bases at V and 6 bases at J; junction bases unmatched: 6. The germline gives CDR1 SGHAT, CDR2 FQDESV (reference sequence). CDR3 DNA: TGTGCCAGCAGCCAGCGGGGGTGGACCAATGAGCAGTTCTTC. Its translation is CASSQRGWTNEQFF.

The chain couples TRBV27 to TRBJ2-7, with D tentatively TRBD2 (6 bases). The CDR3 length is 16 residues. Trimming removed 6 bases at V and 3 bases at J, with 21 bases between. Germline V gene sequence: CDR1 MNHEY, CDR2 SMNVEV (reference sequence). DNA for the CDR3: TGTGCCAGCAGAATTCTCTTGTCGGGACTCATCTACGAGCAGTACTTC. Translating gives CASRILLSGLIYEQYF.

This sequence joins TRBV2 and TRBJ1-2; the D gene is possibly TRBD1 (6 bases). The CDR3 spans 12 residues. Trimming took 7 bases from V and 3 from J, leaving 9 bases between them. Germline V CDR1 and CDR2: SNHLY, FYNNEI. CDR3 coding DNA: TGTGCCAGCACAAAGGGGGACTATGGCTACACCTTC. Translating gives CASTKGDYGYTF.

V and J are TRBV5-6 and TRBJ2-1; weak D call: TRBD2 (5 bases). In germline, CDR1 is SGHDT, CDR2 YYEEEE. The CDR3 runs to 13 residues. The germline V and J ends were trimmed by 4 bases and 7 bases, with 12 bases remaining between them. The CDR3 region is CASSLDFQNEQFF. The CDR3 DNA is TGTGCCAGCAGCCTGGACTTCCAAAATGAGCAGTTCTTC.

This sequence joins TRBV21-1 and TRBJ1-2; the table's D call TRBD1 went unverified against the DNA. TRBV21-1 is termed a pseudogene. This CDR3 comprises 15 residues. The CDR3 sequence is CASSKVVQGAGGYTF. CDR3 in DNA: TGTGCCAGCAGCAAAGTGGTGCAGGGGGCGGGTGGCTACACCTTC.

The chain links TRBV19 to TRBJ1-2, with D perhaps matching TRBD1 (6 bases). CDR1 is LNHDA, CDR2 SQIVND, per germline (reference sequence). The CDR3 covers 14 residues. The V end lost 6 bases, the J end lost 4 bases, and 15 bases lay between the germline ends. CDR3 sequence: CASREQGGAYGYTF. In nucleotides, the CDR3 is TGTGCCAGTAGGGAACAGGGCGGTGCCTATGGCTACACCTTC.

V and J are TRBV4-3 and TRBJ1-2, with TRBD1 matching 9 bases. J was trimmed by 4 bases and V by 6 bases; bases with no gene match: 12. The CDR3 loop spans 16 amino acids. From germline, CDR1 is LGHNA and CDR2 YSLEER. The CDR3 DNA is TGCGCCAGCAGAAACACCGTAACAGGGGGCGGCTATGGCTACACCTTC. This sequence encodes CASRNTVTGGGYGYTF.

The rearrangement uses TRBV7-2 and TRBJ2-5; TRBD2 aligns across 8 bases. Germline CDR1 SGHTA, CDR2 FQGNSA. The CDR3 is 14 residues long. J was trimmed by 4 bases and V by 6 bases; bases with no gene match: 7. CDR3 residues: CASSPPGLAETQYF. CDR3 nucleotide sequence: TGTGCCAGCAGTCCCCCCGGACTAGCAGAGACCCAGTACTTC. Together with reference TRBV7-2 and TRBJ2-5, the CDR3 gives the full variable domain: GAGVSQSPSNKVTEKGKDVELRCDPISGHTALYWYRQSLGQGLEFLIYFQGNSAPDKSGLPSDRFSAERTGGSVSTLTIQRTQQEDSAVYLCASSPPGLAETQYFGPGTRLLVL.

The genes are TRBV30 and TRBJ1-4; 8 bases are a match to TRBD1. V dropped 5 bases and J dropped 7; count of bases not matched to a gene: 12. There are 15 residues in the CDR3. From germline, CDR1 is GTSNPN and CDR2 SVGIG (reference sequence). The DNA for the CDR3 is TGTGCCTGGGCCTGGACAGGGATGAGGTCTGAAAAACTGTTTTTT. Translated: CAWAWTGMRSEKLFF.

This chain joins TRBV28 and TRBJ1-5; 10 positions agree with TRBD1. This CDR3 is 15 amino acids long. V lost 6 bases to trimming and J lost 4 bases; unmatched junction nucleotides: 6. Germline V gene lookup returns CDR1 MDHEN and CDR2 SYDVKM. CDR3 protein: CASSRGTGANQPQHF. CDR3 DNA sequence: TGTGCCAGCAGCCGGGGGACAGGGGCGAATCAGCCCCAGCATTTT.

This chain joins TRBV27 and TRBJ1-2; tentative D call: TRBD1 (6 bases). This CDR3 contains 13 residues. Germline assignment: CDR1 MNHEY and CDR2 SMNVEV (reference sequence). The V end was cut by 3 bases, the J end by 5 bases, with 10 bases between. The CDR3 region has the DNA TGTGCCAGCAGTTTGGCAGGGGAATATGGCTACACCTTC. Amino acids: CASSLAGEYGYTF.

The chain employs TRBV5-4 and TRBJ1-2, with 8 bases matching TRBD1. CDR1 and CDR2 (germline): SGHNT, YYREEE (reference sequence). The V and J ends lost 3 bases and 4 bases, in that order; junction bases with no gene match: 14. The CDR3 runs to 17 residues. CDR3 loop: CASSSGTGTTWAYGYTF. DNA of the CDR3: TGTGCCAGCAGCTCCGGGACAGGAACCACTTGGGCCTATGGCTACACCTTC.

The chain is built from TRBV18 and TRBJ1-1; no clear D gene. The CDR3 totals 13 residues. Per germline, CDR1 KGHSH and CDR2 LQKENI. Trimming cost V 3 bases and J 4 bases, with 9 bases left between them. This chain's CDR3 is CASSPREGTEAFF. CDR3 coding DNA: TGTGCCAGCTCACCGAGGGAGGGCACTGAAGCTTTCTTT.

This clone was found once. The V and J genes are TRBV6-6 and TRBJ1-2; maybe TRBD1 (5 bases). CDR1 and CDR2 (germline): MNHNY, SVGAGI (reference sequence). The CDR3 has 11 amino acids. V was shortened by 2 bases and J by 10 bases, with 8 bases between the two germline ends. The CDR3 loop reads CASSYRDFYTF. The CDR3 bases are TGTGCCAGCAGTTACCGGGACTTCTACACCTTC.

Only a few counts were recorded for this clone. The rearrangement uses TRBV7-9 and TRBJ1-5; TRBD1 matches at 7 bases. Germline V gene sequence: CDR1 SEHNR, CDR2 FQNEAQ (reference sequence). V lost 10 bases and J lost 3; bases outside the gene matches: 6. This CDR3 is 13 amino acids long. CDR3 in DNA: TGTGCCACAACAGGACAGGACAATCAGCCCCAGCATTTT. Translating gives CATTGQDNQPQHF.

The chain recombines TRBV4-1 with TRBJ2-7; tentatively, D is TRBD1 (6 bases). The length of the CDR3 is 17 residues. CDR1 and CDR2 from the germline V gene are MGHRA and YSYEKL. Trimming stripped 2 bases from V and 3 bases from J, with 20 bases between. CDR3 bases: TGCGCCAGCAGCCAATTACAGGGAGCTGGACTCCTCTACGAGCAGTACTTC. This translates into CASSQLQGAGLLYEQYF.

The J gene is TRBJ1-2, the V gene TRBV5-6, with 8 bases aligning to TRBD1. Germline V gene lookup returns CDR1 SGHDT and CDR2 YYEEEE. V was pared by 4 bases and J by 0 bases, with 8 bases of the junction left unmatched. The CDR3 contains 16 residues. In DNA form, the CDR3 reads TGTGCCAGCAGCCGCGCCGGGACAGGATCTAACTATGGCTACACCTTC. It specifies CASSRAGTGSNYGYTF.

This clone was recorded a few times. The CDR3, as DNA: TGTGCCAGCAGCCAAGGGGCAGGCTACCGCTGCACCTTC. Its protein product is CASSQGAGYRCTF. This chain links TRBV3-1 (or the pseudogene TRBV3-2) with TRBJ1-2, with D hard to call. Germline loops: CDR1 LGHDT, CDR2 YNNKEL (reference sequence). This CDR3 has 13 amino acids. The ends were cut back, 1 base at V and 13 bases at J, with 16 bases in the middle.

J is TRBJ2-1 and V is TRBV7-6, with 14 bases aligning to TRBD2. The ends lost 3 bases at V and 4 bases at J; junction bases unmatched: 2. The CDR3 consists of 16 residues. Germline lookup yields CDR1 SGHVS and CDR2 FNYEAQ. The CDR3 DNA reads TGTGCCAGCAGCTTGGGACTAGCGGGGGTTTACAATGAGCAGTTCTTC. Translation: CASSLGLAGVYNEQFF.

The gene calls are TRBV7-2 and TRBJ2-7, with 9 positions matching TRBD1. J lost 2 bases, V lost 5 bases, and 4 bases had no gene match. CDR3 length equals 14 residues. Germline loops: CDR1 SGHTA, CDR2 FQGNSA. In DNA, the CDR3 is TGTGCCAGCAGCACGACAGGGGGGCCCTACGAGCAGTACTTC. Translated: CASSTTGGPYEQYF. The entire variable domain, with the rest obtained from reference TRBV7-2 and TRBJ2-7, is as follows: GAGVSQSPSNKVTEKGKDVELRCDPISGHTALYWYRQSLGQGLEFLIYFQGNSAPDKSGLPSDRFSAERTGGSVSTLTIQRTQQEDSAVYLCASSTTGGPYEQYFGPGTRLTVT.

V and J are TRBV14 and TRBJ1-2, with D possibly matching TRBD1 (6 bases). The CDR3 is made up of 16 amino acids. The V gene lost 2 bases and the J gene lost 0 bases, with 13 bases spanning the gap. Germline V lookup: CDR1 SGHDN, CDR2 FVKESK. The CDR3 bases are TGTGCCAGCAGCCAACGGGGGGCGTCTTCTAACTATGGCTACACCTTC. It encodes CASSQRGASSNYGYTF.